What follows are 27 T cell receptor beta chains derived from one specimen sequenced in a study of cytomegalovirus exposure and HLA in healthy donors (dated by TCRdb to about 2017). The library was built by means of the immunoSEQ multiplex PCR assay. Here the immuneACCESS table is served through TCRdb, limited to in-frame sequences with V and J called. Missing clones are a known gap in these copies; in checked studies unresolved V genes cover under half, and the rest lacks a known reason. The sample profile shows 120,000 or so clones; around 88% of them were found once. The ten largest clones represent more than 1.5% of the sample. Sequenced: PBMCs. The receptors here all came from a man between 18 and 35 years old in good health and CMV-seronegative.

This clone was found once. This chain connects TRBV6-5 to TRBJ1-3, with TRBD1 as a possible D gene (6 bases). V shed 6 bases and J shed 1 base, with 10 bases lying between them. CDR3 length equals 14 residues. The germline CDR1 and CDR2 sequences are MNHEY and SVGAGI. The CDR3 region has the DNA TGTGCCAGCAGAAAAGGGGGATCTGGAAACACCATATATTTT. It specifies CASRKGGSGNTIYF.

The rearrangement uses TRBV5-1 and TRBJ1-1, with 7 bases identical to TRBD1. The V gene's germline CDR1 is SGHRS and CDR2 YFSETQ. The CDR3 spans 14 residues. Trimming removed 2 bases from V and 1 base from J; junction bases left unmatched: 2. CDR3 coding DNA: TGCGCCAGCAGCTTCGACAGGGAGAACACTGAAGCTTTCTTT. This codes for CASSFDRENTEAFF.

This chain connects TRBV5-1 to TRBJ2-5; D gene unclear. Germline CDR1 reads SGHRS; CDR2 reads YFSETQ. The length of the CDR3 is 13 residues. V dropped 4 bases and J dropped 0 bases, with 7 bases sitting between them. CDR3 nucleotide sequence: TGCGCCAGCAGCCAGACTTACCAAGAGACCCAGTACTTC. This gives the protein CASSQTYQETQYF.

V is TRBV28 and J is TRBJ2-1; D may be TRBD1 (6 bases). The germline gives CDR1 MDHEN, CDR2 SYDVKM. The CDR3 runs to 18 residues. Trimming pared 5 bases from V and 3 bases from J, leaving 23 bases between. CDR3 nucleotide sequence: TGTGCCAGCAGTCACGCCGGGACAAACACCCACTTCTACAATGAGCAGTTCTTC. The encoded protein is CASSHAGTNTHFYNEQFF. Full variable domain (remainder filled in from reference TRBV28 and TRBJ2-1): DVKVTQSSRYLVKRTGEKVFLECVQDMDHENMFWYRQDPGLGLRLIYFSYDVKMKEKGDIPEGYSVSREKKERFSLILESASTNQTSMYLCASSHAGTNTHFYNEQFFGPGTRLTVL.

The gene calls are TRBV2 and TRBJ1-1, with 11 bases aligning to TRBD1. CDR1 is SNHLY, CDR2 FYNNEI, per germline. The J segment lost 1 base and the V segment lost 5 bases, leaving 9 bases of the junction unmatched. The CDR3 is made up of 17 amino acids. The CDR3 DNA follows: TGTGCCAGCAGTCCGGACAGGGGGCTCGTGCGGAACACTGAAGCTTTCTTT. This encodes CASSPDRGLVRNTEAFF.

The chain joins TRBV6-5 to TRBJ1-1; 8 positions match TRBD1. The V segment lost 7 bases and the J segment 1 base; nucleotides outside the gene matches: 2. This CDR3 region has 13 residues. Looked up from germline, CDR1 is MNHEY and CDR2 is SVGAGI. CDR3: CASKTGANTEAFF. The CDR3 DNA reads as TGTGCCAGCAAGACAGGGGCGAACACTGAAGCTTTCTTT.

This chain connects TRBV7-9 to TRBJ1-1; 7 bases fit TRBD1. Trimming cost V 4 bases and J 4 bases; bases outside gene matches: 9. Germline CDR1 is SEHNR and CDR2 is FQNEAQ (reference sequence). CDR3 length: 15 residues. CDR3 residues: CASSSTDRLSTEAFF. The CDR3 bases are TGTGCCAGCAGCTCAACGGACAGGCTATCCACTGAAGCTTTCTTT.

J is TRBJ2-1 and V is TRBV5-1; 13 bases are shared with TRBD2. The germline V gene has CDR1 SGHRS and CDR2 YFSETQ. The ends lost 1 base at V and 6 bases at J; junction bases unmatched: 1. CDR3 length: 15 residues. The CDR3 here is CASSLRTSGSNEQFF. The CDR3 nucleotides read TGCGCCAGCAGCTTGCGGACTAGCGGGAGCAATGAGCAGTTCTTC. The full variable domain, in which reference TRBV5-1 and TRBJ2-1 provide the parts outside the CDR3, is KAGVTQTPRYLIKTRGQQVTLSCSPISGHRSVSWYQQTPGQGLQFLFEYFSETQRNKGNFPGRFSGRQFSNSRSEMNVSTLELGDSALYLCASSLRTSGSNEQFFGPGTRLTVL.

This clone was detected only once. The chain is built from TRBV19 and TRBJ2-3; 7 bases agree with TRBD1. V was clipped by 4 bases and J by 8 bases; unmatched bases: 9. CDR1 LNHDA and CDR2 SQIVND come from the germline V gene (reference sequence). This CDR3 contains 14 residues. CDR3 protein: CASSRGTAQGTQYF. The CDR3 DNA follows: TGTGCCAGTAGTAGGGGGACAGCTCAGGGTACGCAGTATTTT.

This rearrangement joins TRBV15 to TRBJ2-5; perhaps TRBD1 as D (5 bases). Per germline, CDR1 LNHNV and CDR2 YYDKDF (reference sequence). The V end lost 1 base, the J end lost 4 bases, and 16 bases lay between the germline ends. This CDR3 has 16 residues. The CDR3 spells CATSRGWQGQGETQYF. DNA for the CDR3: TGTGCCACCAGCAGAGGTTGGCAGGGCCAGGGAGAGACCCAGTACTTC.

The chain combines TRBV5-1 with TRBJ2-7; unclear D gene. CDR3 length: 14 residues. V lost 0 bases and J lost 2, with 9 bases in between. Germline CDR1 is SGHRS and CDR2 is YFSETQ. The CDR3 region is CASSLVPRAYEQYF. The CDR3 region has the DNA TGCGCCAGCAGCTTGGTTCCCCGGGCCTACGAGCAGTACTTC.

The sample holds a few counts of this clone. The chain uses TRBV28 and TRBJ2-7; D perhaps matches TRBD1 (6 bases). V was trimmed by 6 bases and J by 2 bases, leaving 14 bases between them. The V gene's germline CDR1 is MDHEN and CDR2 SYDVKM. This CDR3 region has 14 residues. In nucleotides, the CDR3 is TGTGCCAGCAGGCCACAGGGCCGCACCTACGAGCAGTACTTC. Protein sequence: CASRPQGRTYEQYF.

This clone was seen just once. The rearrangement uses TRBV27 and TRBJ2-5; D gene unclear. In germline, CDR1 is MNHEY, CDR2 SMNVEV (reference sequence). Trimming took 6 bases from V and 5 from J, leaving 25 bases between them. CDR3 size: 17 residues. This CDR3 reads CASSRLYSELFGETQYF. The CDR3 nucleotides are TGTGCCAGCAGCAGACTCTATTCTGAGCTGTTCGGGGAGACCCAGTACTTC.

The chain recombines TRBV6-5 with TRBJ1-3; no clear D. Germline CDR1 is MNHEY and CDR2 is SVGAGI. This CDR3 has 14 amino acids. V was clipped by 5 bases and J by 1 base, with 9 bases between them. CDR3 bases: TGTGCCAGCAGTGAACAGCTTTCTGGAAACACCATATATTTT. Translation gives CASSEQLSGNTIYF.

This chain uses TRBV27 with TRBJ2-1; TRBD1 matches at 10 bases. Trimming removed 6 bases from V and 7 bases from J; junction bases left unmatched: 12. Germline V CDR1 and CDR2: MNHEY, SMNVEV (reference sequence). This CDR3 comprises 16 residues. The CDR3: CASSPTGTGVSNEQFF. CDR3 coding DNA: TGTGCCAGCAGCCCCACAGGGACAGGGGTTAGTAATGAGCAGTTCTTC.

This sequence joins TRBV7-6 and TRBJ2-7; 10 nucleotides agree with TRBD1. The CDR3 extends over 13 amino acids. V was clipped by 5 bases and J by 4 bases; unmatched bases: 2. From germline, CDR1 is SGHVS and CDR2 FNYEAQ. The CDR3 here is CASSGTGEYEQYF. Here the CDR3 DNA reads TGTGCCAGCAGCGGGACAGGGGAGTACGAGCAGTACTTC.

The chain is built from TRBV4-1 and TRBJ1-5; D is perhaps TRBD1 (5 bases). Trimming shortened V by 2 bases and J by 5 bases, and 13 bases separated the two germline ends. The CDR3 sequence is 15 residues long. From germline, CDR1 is MGHRA and CDR2 YSYEKL. Here the CDR3 DNA reads TGCGCCAGCAGCCAACCCGAAAGGGGATATCAGCCCCAGCATTTT. Translated, it gives CASSQPERGYQPQHF.

This chain connects TRBV7-2 to TRBJ1-6; no reliable D call. This CDR3 has 16 residues. V gave up 3 bases and J gave up 7 bases, with 16 bases separating them. The germline V gene encodes CDR1 SGHTA and CDR2 FQGNSA. CDR3 amino acids: CASSFIKMSGNSPLHF. The CDR3 nucleotides are TGTGCCAGCAGCTTCATTAAAATGTCAGGAAATTCACCCCTCCACTTT.

V gene TRBV27 combines with J gene TRBJ2-1, with 12 bases lining up with TRBD2. The CDR3 has 15 residues. Looked up from germline, CDR1 is MNHEY and CDR2 is SMNVEV (reference sequence). Trimming at V came to 6 bases and at J to 8 bases, leaving 8 bases not matched to a gene. CDR3 coding DNA: TGTGCCAGCAGCTGGACTAGCGGGATCTTCCATGAGCAGTTCTTC. Translating gives CASSWTSGIFHEQFF.

The chain joins TRBV11-3 to TRBJ2-1; D may be TRBD2 (6 bases). Trimming took off 5 bases at V and 4 bases at J, with 15 bases between the two ends. Germline CDR1 reads SGHNT; CDR2 reads YENEEA. The CDR3 loop spans 15 amino acids. The chain's CDR3 is CASSLETSGYNEQFF. Here the CDR3 DNA reads TGTGCCAGCAGCCTGGAGACTAGTGGGTACAATGAGCAGTTCTTC.

This chain joins TRBV4-1 and TRBJ1-5, with 8 bases matching TRBD1. The CDR3 is made up of 17 amino acids. V trimming: 5 bases; J trimming: 0 bases; junction bases outside the gene matches: 9. CDR1 is MGHRA and CDR2 is YSYEKL in the germline V gene. The CDR3 DNA is TGCGCCAGCAGCTCAGGACAGGGAGGCTATAGCAATCAGCCCCAGCATTTT. It translates to CASSSGQGGYSNQPQHF.

In the case of this clone: An end of the junction does not agree with germline; a read error may underlie this. The chain combines TRBV28 with TRBJ2-7; D might be TRBD2 (6 bases). From germline, CDR1 is MDHEN and CDR2 SYDVKM. CDR3 length: 12 residues. The CDR3, as DNA: TGTGCCAGCAGTTTGAGAGGGGACGGGAGAGGGTTC. Amino acids: CASSLRGDGRGF.

This chain joins TRBV6-1 and TRBJ2-1, with 10 bases fitting TRBD1. CDR3 size: 15 residues. Germline lookup yields CDR1 MNHNS and CDR2 SASEGT. With V trimmed by 5 bases and J by 5 bases, 6 bases remained unmatched. The CDR3 region has the DNA TGTGCCAGCAGTAACCGGGACAGGGGCGACAATGAGCAGTTCTTC. It codes for CASSNRDRGDNEQFF.

CDR3 protein: CASSHAGLDGETQYF. The CDR3 DNA follows: TGTGCCAGCAGTCATGCTGGACTAGACGGGGAGACCCAGTACTTC. This sequence joins TRBV28 and TRBJ2-5; 7 bases are a match to TRBD2. Trimming at V came to 5 bases and at J to 5 bases, leaving 11 bases not matched to a gene. The CDR3 is 15 amino acids. From germline, CDR1 is MDHEN and CDR2 SYDVKM.

The J gene is TRBJ2-2, the V gene TRBV6-5; 8 nucleotides align to TRBD1. The V gene's germline CDR1 is MNHEY and CDR2 SVGAGI. The ends lost 10 bases at V and 6 bases at J; junction bases unmatched: 13. CDR3 size: 15 residues. The CDR3 sequence: CATKRQGRFPGELFF. CDR3 coding DNA: TGTGCCACCAAGCGACAGGGGCGATTTCCCGGGGAGCTGTTTTTT.

The rearrangement uses TRBV4-1 and TRBJ2-7; 8 bases are a match to TRBD1. This CDR3 contains 16 residues. Germline V gene sequence: CDR1 MGHRA, CDR2 YSYEKL. The junction had 6 bases not matched to a gene; V was cut back by 2 bases and J by 0 bases. The CDR3 region has the DNA TGCGCCAGCAGCCAACTTCCGGACAGGGCCTCCTACGAGCAGTACTTC. Encoded protein: CASSQLPDRASYEQYF.

The chain has TRBV14 and TRBJ2-7, with a tentative D call TRBD1 (5 bases). Germline assignment: CDR1 SGHDN and CDR2 FVKESK. The V end lost 3 bases, the J end lost 6 bases, and 12 bases lay between the germline ends. The CDR3 has 13 residues. The chain's CDR3 is CASSHLDSTEQYF. CDR3 bases: TGTGCCAGCAGCCACCTAGACAGTACCGAGCAGTACTTC. The variable domain in full, completed from reference TRBV14 and TRBJ2-7, reads EAGVTQFPSHSVIEKGQTVTLRCDPISGHDNLYWYRRVMGKEIKFLLHFVKESKQDESGMPNNRFLAERTGGTYSTLKVQPAELEDSGVYFCASSHLDSTEQYFGPGTRLTVT.